These 10 T cell receptor beta chains were sequenced from one sample in a study of T cells in Graves' hyperthyroidism and ophthalmopathy. Amplification of TCR beta CDR3 regions was performed using RNA transcripts as template. First-round RT-PCR of the TCR CDR3 relied on the HTBI primer set. TCRdb called the multiplex PCR reads again in MiXCR, with one record for every CDR3 protein. The table shows fewer than 200,000 distinct CDR3 sequences, with about a tenth occurring only once. The source material was blood. These receptors were taken from a woman aged 18-30 years with Graves' hyperthyroidism that later progressed to Graves' ophthalmopathy.

This clonotype was detected many times. The chain is built from TRBV14 and TRBJ2-7, with D unresolved. Germline V gene data show CDR1 as SGHDN and CDR2 as FVKESK. The CDR3 is made up of 13 amino acids. V shed 0 bases and J shed 1 base, with 4 bases lying between them. DNA for the CDR3: TGTGCCAGCAGCCAAGACCGATCCTACGAGCAGTACTTC. This gives the protein CASSQDRSYEQYF.

This clonotype was detected only a few times. The chain has TRBV11-3 and TRBJ2-2; D is perhaps TRBD2 (5 bases). CDR3 length: 16 amino acids. Between the trimmed V and J ends, which lost 3 bases and 4 bases, there was a span of 15 bases. Germline assignment: CDR1 SGHNT and CDR2 YENEEA. The chain's CDR3 is CASSLTMGRSTGELFF. As DNA, the CDR3 is TGTGCCAGCAGCTTGACTATGGGCCGAAGCACCGGGGAGCTGTTTTTT.

This chain joins TRBV4-1 and TRBJ1-2; possibly TRBD1 for D (5 bases). V lost 2 bases to trimming and J lost 6 bases, with 10 bases between them. The V gene's germline CDR1 is MGHRA and CDR2 YSYEKL. The CDR3 spans 13 residues. The CDR3 is CASSQLGVDGYTF. The CDR3 nucleotides are TGCGCCAGCAGCCAATTGGGGGTTGATGGCTACACCTTC.

This clonotype came up many times. The chain joins TRBV6-6 to TRBJ2-2; D call uncertain. V was clipped by 1 base and J by 7 bases, with 4 bases between them. CDR1 MNHNY and CDR2 SVGAGI come from the germline V gene (reference sequence). The CDR3 spans 12 residues. The CDR3 here is CASSYLGGELFF. The CDR3, as DNA: TGTGCCAGCAGTTACTTAGGCGGGGAGCTGTTTTTT.

This clonotype has a count of ten or more. The chain carries TRBV10-3 and TRBJ2-7; maybe TRBD1 (6 bases). The CDR3 extends over 13 amino acids. Deletions cut 5 bases from V and 7 bases from J, with 15 bases between. CDR1 and CDR2 from the germline V gene are ENHRY and SYGVKD. The CDR3 loop is CAISSRGSWEQYF. CDR3 nucleotides: TGTGCCATCAGTTCCAGGGGCTCCTGGGAGCAGTACTTC.

This clonotype has just a few counts. The CDR3 is CASREAGGGLTGELFF. The CDR3 nucleotides read TGTGCCAGCAGAGAAGCGGGAGGAGGTTTAACCGGGGAGCTGTTTTTT. The V gene is TRBV13, the J gene TRBJ2-2; 9 bases align to TRBD2. Germline V lookup: CDR1 PRHDT, CDR2 FYEKMQ (reference sequence). The CDR3 loop spans 16 amino acids. V dropped 6 bases and J dropped 5; count of bases not matched to a gene: 10.

This clonotype was recorded many times. J is TRBJ2-1 and V is TRBV13, with D hard to call. This CDR3 has 12 residues. With 3 bases removed from V and 9 bases from J, the gap between germline ends came to 9 bases. Germline values: CDR1 PRHDT, CDR2 FYEKMQ (reference sequence). This CDR3 is CASSFWSAEQFF. For the CDR3, the DNA is TGTGCCAGCAGCTTCTGGAGCGCTGAGCAGTTCTTC.

The table lists this clonotype with a few counts. This could be a read error, since a much larger clone is one nucleotide away. The chain is built from TRBV7-3 and TRBJ2-1; D is unclear. The CDR3 runs 14 residues. CDR1 and CDR2 from the germline V gene are SGHTA and FQGTGA. V was pared by 5 bases and J by 5 bases, with 13 bases between. CDR3 loop: CASSPRLSHNEQFF. CDR3 bases: TGTGCCAGCAGCCCAAGATTATCCCACAATGAGCAGTTCTTC.

This clonotype has just a few counts. This may be a read error: a much more frequent sequence differs by one nucleotide. The final CDR3 position lacks the conserved phenylalanine or tryptophan, pointing to a likely read error. The V and J genes are TRBV27 and TRBJ2-2; no definite D call. Germline V gene sequence: CDR1 MNHEY, CDR2 SMNVEV (reference sequence). The CDR3 spans 14 residues. V lost 5 bases to trimming and J lost 4 bases, with 11 bases between them. CDR3 nucleotide sequence: TGTGCCAGCAGTCGAGGTGTGATCACCGGGGAGCTGTTTCTT. It codes for CASSRGVITGELFL.

This clonotype was seen ten or more times. The gene calls are TRBV20-1 and TRBJ1-4; D remains ambiguous. V lost 6 bases and J 11 bases, leaving 13 bases between the germline ends. The germline V gene has CDR1 DFQATT and CDR2 SNEGSKA (reference sequence). The CDR3 contains 11 residues. DNA for the CDR3: TGCAGTGCATCCAGTCGGAGCAAACTGTTTTTT. Amino acid sequence: CSASSRSKLFF.